Given below is one TCR beta chain in context. The entry originates in a study of T cell responses to AZD1222 COVID-19 vaccine. Germline V gives CDR1 WNHNN, CDR2 SYGVQD (reference sequence). This CDR3 contains 15 residues. Trimming cost V 8 bases and J 1 base; bases outside gene matches: 7. Clones were sequenced by immunoSEQ multiplex PCR, and TCRdb holds only the in-frame ones, with some missing. The sample yields 150,000 or so clones, around 93% seen once. This specimen consisted of peripheral blood, obtained 28 days after the second AZD1222 dose. This sequence was found in an adult who received the AZD1222 COVID-19 vaccine. The chain has TRBV10-1 and TRBJ2-7; 11 bases match TRBD2. Here the CDR3 DNA reads TGCGCCAGCCCATGCGGGACTAGCGGTTCCTACGAGCAGTACTTC. Encoded protein: CASPCGTSGSYEQYF.